The 7 T cell receptor beta chains presented below share a single source sample, sequenced in a study of response to subunit inactivated influenza vaccine. Via MiXCR, TCRdb re-called the RT-PCR reads, giving one row per CDR3 protein. The sample holds around 490,000 distinct CDR3 sequences, approximately 7.7% seen once. Here the sequenced sample was PBMCs from blood, taken less than 30 months after vaccination. These receptors came from a man in his fifties or sixties who received an inactivated influenza vaccine.

This clonotype occurred many times. The chain is built from TRBV7-6 and TRBJ1-6; D remains unclear. CDR3 length: 14 residues. Germline V gene data show CDR1 as SGHVS and CDR2 as FNYEAQ. V lost 0 bases and J lost 7, with 7 bases in between. CDR3 amino acids: CASSLAQANSPLHF. As DNA, the CDR3 is TGTGCCAGCAGCTTAGCCCAGGCAAATTCACCCCTCCACTTT.

The rearrangement links TRBV12-3 or TRBV12-4 to TRBJ1-2; 8 bases fit TRBD1. The ends lost 1 base at V and 12 bases at J; junction bases unmatched: 4. CDR3 length: 12 amino acids. CDR3 residues: CASSLGQGLNTF. CDR3 nucleotides: TGTGCCAGCAGTTTAGGACAGGGGTTGAACACCTTC.

This clonotype came up many times. V is TRBV7-2 and J is TRBJ2-3; D remains ambiguous. The V and J ends lost 0 bases and 1 base respectively, with 5 bases between them. The CDR3 has 14 residues. CDR1 is SGHTA, CDR2 FQGNSA, per germline. The CDR3 protein is CASSLARGTDTQYF. CDR3 in DNA: TGTGCCAGCAGCTTAGCCCGGGGCACAGATACGCAGTATTTT.

This clonotype was detected only a few times. The V call is TRBV20-1, the J call TRBJ1-1, with unresolved D. CDR3 length: 13 residues. The germline V gene encodes CDR1 DFQATT and CDR2 SNEGSKA (reference sequence). Deletions cut 6 bases from V and 3 bases from J, with 14 bases between. The CDR3: CSARKNQDTEAFF. DNA for the CDR3: TGCAGTGCCCGAAAAAACCAGGACACTGAAGCTTTCTTT.

This clonotype was seen at least ten times. The genes are TRBV12-3 or TRBV12-4 and TRBJ2-2; TRBD2 aligns across 9 bases. The CDR3 length is 15 residues. With 4 bases clipped from V and 7 bases from J, the junction kept 7 bases outside the gene matches. The CDR3 loop is CASSYSGSSVGELFF. CDR3 bases: TGTGCCAGCAGTTATAGCGGGAGTTCGGTCGGGGAGCTGTTTTTT.

This clonotype was recorded many times. The chain has TRBV12-3 or TRBV12-4 and TRBJ2-5, with TRBD2 matching 8 bases. This CDR3 contains 15 residues. V shed 3 bases, J shed 5 bases, and the junction held 8 bases outside the gene matches. The CDR3: CASSFRLAGFETQYF. In DNA, the CDR3 is TGTGCCAGCAGTTTCAGGCTAGCGGGTTTTGAGACCCAGTACTTC.

The genes are TRBV21-1 and TRBJ2-5; the D call TRBD1 from the table was never checked on the DNA. TRBV21-1 counts as a pseudogene. The length of the CDR3 is 16 residues. CDR3 DNA sequence: TGTGCCAGCAGCCCTGGGGACAGGGGGATCGGAGAGACCCAGTACTTC. Its protein is CASSPGDRGIGETQYF.